Sequencing of this TCR beta chain was carried out in a study of shared clonotypes between healthy human individuals. Study context: Every donor yielded three CD4 naive, three CD4 memory, two CD8 naive and one CD8 memory plate.

The V gene end was trimmed by 2 bases and the J gene end by 8 bases; junction bases not matched to a gene: 3. The germline V gene encodes CDR1 MDHEN and CDR2 SYDVKM. There are 12 residues in the CDR3. Each donor was a Caucasian adult residing in Nashville, Tennessee. The protocol was immunoSEQ multiplex PCR, while the TCRdb copy is restricted to in-frame clones and leaves out a portion. Of some 790,000 clones listed, around 70% are singletons. The specimen was memory CD4+ T cells sorted from blood. Subset indicated: CD45RA-negative fraction. The sequence was collected from a woman in her 30s in good health. This sequence joins TRBV28 and TRBJ2-7; 7 nucleotides line up with TRBD2. This chain's CDR3 is CASSLERDQQYF. The CDR3, as DNA: TGTGCCAGCAGTTTAGAGCGGGACCAGCAGTACTTC.